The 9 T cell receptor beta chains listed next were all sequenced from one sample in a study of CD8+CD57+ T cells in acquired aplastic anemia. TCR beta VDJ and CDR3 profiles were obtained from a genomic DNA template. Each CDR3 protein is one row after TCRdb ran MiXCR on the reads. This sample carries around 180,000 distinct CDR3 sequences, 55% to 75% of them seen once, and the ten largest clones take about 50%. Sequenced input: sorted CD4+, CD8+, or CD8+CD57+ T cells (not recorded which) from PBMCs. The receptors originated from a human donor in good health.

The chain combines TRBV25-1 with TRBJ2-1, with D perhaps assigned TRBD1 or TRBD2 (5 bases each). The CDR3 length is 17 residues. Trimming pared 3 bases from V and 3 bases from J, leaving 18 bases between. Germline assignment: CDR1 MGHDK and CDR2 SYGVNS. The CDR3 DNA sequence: TGTGCCAGCAGTGATACCCGGGACCTCCAGTTCTACAATGAGCAGTTCTTC. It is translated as CASSDTRDLQFYNEQFF.

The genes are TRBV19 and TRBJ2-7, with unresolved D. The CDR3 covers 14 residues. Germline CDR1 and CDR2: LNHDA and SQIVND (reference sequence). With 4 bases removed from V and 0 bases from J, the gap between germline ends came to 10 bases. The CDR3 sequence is CASSRQVSSYEQYF. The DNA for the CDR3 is TGTGCCAGTAGTAGGCAGGTGAGCTCCTACGAGCAGTACTTC.

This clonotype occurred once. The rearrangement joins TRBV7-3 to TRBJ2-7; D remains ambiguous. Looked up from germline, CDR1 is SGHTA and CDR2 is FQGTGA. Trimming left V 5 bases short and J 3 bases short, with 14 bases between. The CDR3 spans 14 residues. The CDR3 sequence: CASSSTRILYEQYF. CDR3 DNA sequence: TGTGCCAGCAGCAGTACCCGGATTCTCTACGAGCAGTACTTC.

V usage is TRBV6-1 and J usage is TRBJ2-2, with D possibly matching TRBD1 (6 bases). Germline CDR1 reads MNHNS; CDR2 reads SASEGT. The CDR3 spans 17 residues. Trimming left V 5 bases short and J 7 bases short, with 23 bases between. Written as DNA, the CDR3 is TGTGCCAGCAGTCCCCCGGGTCCCGGGCAGGGGATCGGGGAGCTGTTTTTT. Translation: CASSPPGPGQGIGELFF.

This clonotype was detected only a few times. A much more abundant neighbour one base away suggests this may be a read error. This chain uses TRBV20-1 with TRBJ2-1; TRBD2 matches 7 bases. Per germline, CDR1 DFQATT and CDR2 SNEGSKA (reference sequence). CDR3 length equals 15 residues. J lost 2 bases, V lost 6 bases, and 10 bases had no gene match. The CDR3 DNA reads TGCAGTGCGCAGAGGGGACTAAGCCCCTACAATGAGCAGTTCTTC. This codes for CSAQRGLSPYNEQFF.

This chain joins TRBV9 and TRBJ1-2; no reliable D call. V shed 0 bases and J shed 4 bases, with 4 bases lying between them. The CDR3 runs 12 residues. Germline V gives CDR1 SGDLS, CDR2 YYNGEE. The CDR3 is CASSVAAYGYTF. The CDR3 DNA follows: TGTGCCAGCAGCGTAGCGGCCTATGGCTACACCTTC. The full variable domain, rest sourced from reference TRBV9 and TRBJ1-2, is DSGVTQTPKHLITATGQRVTLRCSPRSGDLSVYWYQQSLDQGLQFLIQYYNGEERAKGNILERFSAQQFPDLHSELNLSSLELGDSALYFCASSVAAYGYTFGSGTRLTVV.

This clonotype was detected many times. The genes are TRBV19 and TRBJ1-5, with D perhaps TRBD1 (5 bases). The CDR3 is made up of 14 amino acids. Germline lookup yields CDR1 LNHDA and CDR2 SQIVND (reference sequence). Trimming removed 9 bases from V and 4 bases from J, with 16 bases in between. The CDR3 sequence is CASLPIGENQPQHF. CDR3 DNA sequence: TGTGCCAGCCTACCGATAGGGGAGAATCAGCCCCAGCATTTT.

The CDR3 sequence: CASNGAGSYEQYF. In DNA, the CDR3 is TGCGCCAGCAACGGGGCGGGCTCCTACGAGCAGTACTTC. The chain recombines TRBV10-1 with TRBJ2-7, with D tentatively TRBD1 or TRBD2 (5 bases each). CDR1 WNHNN and CDR2 SYGVQD come from the germline V gene (reference sequence). The CDR3 consists of 13 residues. V gave up 7 bases and J gave up 0 bases, with 10 bases separating them.

The CDR3 here is CASSSGLAGEETQYF. In DNA, the CDR3 is TGTGCCAGCAGCTCGGGACTAGCGGGAGAAGAGACCCAGTACTTC. The gene calls are TRBV11-2 and TRBJ2-5, with 14 bases matching TRBD2. This CDR3 has 15 residues. Germline V lookup: CDR1 SGHAT, CDR2 FQNNGV. The V gene end was trimmed by 4 bases and the J gene end by 3 bases; junction bases not matched to a gene: 1.